The TCR beta chain described here comes from a study of T cells in localized non-small cell lung cancer. Findings and limits, study-wide: Among blood samples, higher T cell density accompanied longer overall survival.

The repertoire was sequenced with immunoSEQ multiplex PCR; TCRdb's copy has only in-frame clones and lacks some. The sample has fewer than 35,000 clones; about nine tenths are singletons. As regards this clone: Its specificity is not known.

The CDR3 runs to 13 residues. Sequencing used peripheral blood, obtained before any cancer treatment. The origin of this receptor is a male donor older than 55 with stage III lung adenocarcinoma. This chain links TRBV21-1 with TRBJ1-4. TRBV21-1 is reported as a pseudogene. This chain's CDR3 is CASSNGGGKLWFF. The CDR3, as DNA: TGTGCCAGCAGCAATGGTGGCGGGAAACTGTGGTTTTTT.